This passage covers 14 T cell receptor beta chains from one sample sequenced in a study of CD8 T cells in Susac syndrome. Reverse transcription of about 0.45 to 1 ug RNA used random hexamers. TCRdb redid the calling of the immunoSEQ multiplex PCR reads with MiXCR, one entry per CDR3 protein. Of some 60,000 distinct CDR3 sequences in the sample, approximately 90% were seen once. The sample consisted of CD8+ T cells from PBMCs. The source of these receptors is a human donor in good health.

The chain employs TRBV6-2 or TRBV6-3 and TRBJ2-4; no firm D call. The germline V gene has CDR1 MNHEY and CDR2 SVGEGT. This CDR3 is 16 amino acids long. The V and J ends lost 0 bases and 0 bases respectively, with 9 bases between them. CDR3 sequence (DNA): TGTGCCAGCAGTTACTCGGCAGTTATAGCCAAAAACATTCAGTACTTC. Encoded protein: CASSYSAVIAKNIQYF.

The V and J genes are TRBV23-1 and TRBJ1-6, with D possibly TRBD1 on 6 matching bases. TRBV23-1 is classed as an ORF, of uncertain function. V lost 6 bases to trimming and J lost 10 bases, with 22 bases between them. The CDR3 contains 16 residues. Here the CDR3 reads CASRHYIEQGRSPLHF. The DNA of the CDR3 is TGCGCCAGCAGACACTATATAGAACAGGGAAGATCACCCCTCCACTTT.

The chain has TRBV4-1 and TRBJ2-2; the D call may be TRBD1 or TRBD2 (6 bases each). In germline, CDR1 is MGHRA, CDR2 YSYEKL. V lost 1 base to trimming and J lost 5 bases, with 11 bases between them. There are 15 residues in the CDR3. CDR3 DNA: TGCGCCAGCAGCCAAGTAGGAGGGGGTACCGGGGAGCTGTTTTTT. Amino acids: CASSQVGGGTGELFF.

The chain is built from TRBV12-3 or TRBV12-4 and TRBJ2-5; D is unresolved. The V gene lost 5 bases and the J gene lost 3 bases, with 10 bases spanning the gap. The CDR3 totals 13 residues. CDR3 region: CASSPDQKETQYF. DNA for the CDR3: TGTGCCAGCAGTCCCGACCAGAAAGAGACCCAGTACTTC.

The V and J genes are TRBV24-1 and TRBJ2-2; the D gene is possibly TRBD2 (5 bases). The germline V gene encodes CDR1 KGHDR and CDR2 SFDVKD. The CDR3 has 14 amino acids. With 4 bases removed from V and 6 bases from J, the gap between germline ends came to 11 bases. As DNA, the CDR3 is TGTGCCACCAGTGAGCCGGGGATCGCCGGGGAGCTGTTTTTT. This encodes CATSEPGIAGELFF.

V and J are TRBV10-1 and TRBJ2-5; a weak D match, TRBD2 (6 bases). Germline V gene sequence: CDR1 WNHNN, CDR2 SYGVQD (reference sequence). The CDR3 is 14 residues long. Trimming stripped 0 bases from V and 5 bases from J, with 10 bases between. In DNA form, the CDR3 reads TGCGCCAGCAGTGAGTCGACTAGACGGGAGACCCAGTACTTC. Translating it yields CASSESTRRETQYF.

V usage is TRBV7-3 and J usage is TRBJ2-1; D unclear. The germline gives CDR1 SGHTA, CDR2 FQGTGA. This CDR3 comprises 14 residues. V was trimmed by 3 bases and J by 6 bases, leaving 12 bases between them. The CDR3 spells CASSFQGPFNEQFF. CDR3 nucleotide sequence: TGTGCCAGCAGCTTTCAAGGGCCATTCAATGAGCAGTTCTTC. Using reference TRBV7-3 and TRBJ2-1 for the parts outside the CDR3, the full variable domain is GAGVSQTPSNKVTEKGKYVELRCDPISGHTALYWYRQSLGQGPEFLIYFQGTGAADDSGLPNDRFFAVRPEGSVSTLKIQRTERGDSAVYLCASSFQGPFNEQFFGPGTRLTVL.

This chain joins TRBV18 and TRBJ2-7; 7 positions match TRBD1. With V trimmed by 3 bases and J by 9 bases, 8 bases remained unmatched. This CDR3 has 13 residues. Germline values: CDR1 KGHSH, CDR2 LQKENI. The CDR3 reads CASSPGTELGQYF. In DNA form, the CDR3 reads TGTGCCAGCTCACCCGGGACAGAACTCGGGCAGTACTTC. Variable domain in full (rest from reference TRBV18 and TRBJ2-7): NAGVMQNPRHLVRRRGQEARLRCSPMKGHSHVYWYRQLPEEGLKFMVYLQKENIIDESGMPKERFSAEFPKEGPSILRIQQVVRGDSAAYFCASSPGTELGQYFGPGTRLTVT.

This sequence joins TRBV4-2 and TRBJ1-1, with a tentative D call TRBD1 (5 bases). The V and J ends lost 0 bases and 5 bases respectively, with 10 bases between them. From germline, CDR1 is LGHNA and CDR2 YNFKEQ. The CDR3 length is 14 residues. This chain's CDR3 is CASSQEQDFTEAFF. The CDR3 DNA follows: TGTGCCAGCAGCCAAGAACAGGACTTTACTGAAGCTTTCTTT.

This clonotype appeared a single time. The chain combines TRBV5-6 with TRBJ1-5; no firm D call. This CDR3 spans 14 amino acids. Germline loops: CDR1 SGHDT, CDR2 YYEEEE. V was shortened by 3 bases and J by 0 bases, with 7 bases between the two germline ends. For the CDR3, the DNA is TGTGCCAGCAGCTCTAGATATAGCAATCAGCCCCAGCATTTT. Its protein product is CASSSRYSNQPQHF. Full variable domain (remainder filled in from reference TRBV5-6 and TRBJ1-5): DAGVTQSPTHLIKTRGQQVTLRCSPKSGHDTVSWYQQALGQGPQFIFQYYEEEERQRGNFPDRFSGHQFPNYSSELNVNALLLGDSALYLCASSSRYSNQPQHFGDGTRLSIL.

J is TRBJ1-5 and V is TRBV7-8; 9 bases are a match to TRBD1. The length of the CDR3 is 16 residues. Trimming cost V 8 bases and J 4 bases; bases outside gene matches: 12. In germline, CDR1 is SGHVS, CDR2 FQNEAQ. The CDR3 region has the DNA TGTGCCAGCGCACCGCGGGACAGGGTCCAAAATCAGCCCCAGCATTTT. It translates to CASAPRDRVQNQPQHF. Drawing the rest from reference TRBV7-8 and TRBJ1-5, the complete variable domain is GAGVSQSPRYKVAKRGQDVALRCDPISGHVSLFWYQQALGQGPEFLTYFQNEAQLDKSGLPSDRFFAERPEGSVSTLKIQRTQQEDSAVYLCASAPRDRVQNQPQHFGDGTRLSIL.

The chain recombines TRBV29-1 with TRBJ1-2; possibly TRBD1 for D (5 bases). V was cut by 1 base and J by 7 bases, with 13 bases left in between. CDR3 length equals 13 residues. Germline V CDR1 and CDR2: SQVTM, ANQGSEA. The CDR3 region has the DNA TGCAGCGTTGAAGCAGGGTTAACCTCTGGCTACACCTTC. It specifies CSVEAGLTSGYTF.

This clonotype was observed once. V and J are TRBV18 and TRBJ1-5, with 8 nucleotides matching TRBD1. V lost 5 bases, J lost 9 bases, and 15 bases stayed unmatched. Per the germline V gene, CDR1 is KGHSH and CDR2 is LQKENI. CDR3 size: 16 residues. The chain's CDR3 is CASSVSGTGDPRPQHF. In nucleotides, the CDR3 is TGTGCCAGCTCAGTATCCGGGACAGGAGATCCGAGGCCCCAGCATTTT.

The gene calls are TRBV7-9 and TRBJ1-5; 8 nucleotides match TRBD1. Unmatched junction bases numbered 0, after V lost 5 bases and J lost 0 bases. Germline lookup yields CDR1 SEHNR and CDR2 FQNEAQ (reference sequence). The CDR3 loop spans 14 amino acids. CDR3 amino acids: CASSDRGSNQPQHF. Here the CDR3 DNA reads TGTGCCAGCAGCGACAGGGGTAGCAATCAGCCCCAGCATTTT. Full variable domain (outside the CDR3, taken from reference TRBV7-9 and TRBJ1-5): DTGVSQNPRHKITKRGQNVTFRCDPISEHNRLYWYRQTLGQGPEFLTYFQNEAQLEKSRLLSDRFSAERPKGSFSTLEIQRTEQGDSAMYLCASSDRGSNQPQHFGDGTRLSIL.